The 15 T cell receptor beta chains below were found in one sample sequenced in a study of T-cell memory formation after mild COVID-19. From the 5' RACE reads, TCRdb called clonotypes with MiXCR, one entry per CDR3 protein. The sample lists 150,000 or so distinct CDR3 sequences, 20% to 25% seen once, with approximately 25% in the top ten. Sequenced: PBMCs or a T cell subset sorted from them (not recorded which). These receptors were obtained from an adult woman who had mild COVID-19 (a few samples of this study predate the infection). Cell type and time point are not known.

This clonotype was picked up a small number of times. This chain joins TRBV5-1 and TRBJ2-1, with TRBD1 matching 10 bases. Germline loops: CDR1 SGHRS, CDR2 YFSETQ. The CDR3 runs 16 residues. The V segment lost 1 base and the J segment 5 bases; nucleotides outside the gene matches: 6. The CDR3: CASSLPPGTGDNEQFF. The CDR3 nucleotides read TGCGCCAGCAGCTTGCCCCCGGGGACAGGGGACAATGAGCAGTTCTTC.

This clonotype was seen many times. V is TRBV7-6 and J is TRBJ2-3, with a weak D call TRBD1 (6 bases). The V and J ends lost 5 bases and 2 bases respectively, with 11 bases between them. Germline V CDR1 and CDR2: SGHVS, FNYEAQ. This CDR3 comprises 14 residues. CDR3: CASSRGQLTDTQYF. CDR3 nucleotides: TGTGCCAGCAGCCGAGGACAGCTCACAGATACGCAGTATTTT.

This clonotype was detected a few times. V and J are TRBV5-1 and TRBJ2-3; 10 bases agree with TRBD1. From germline, CDR1 is SGHRS and CDR2 YFSETQ. V shed 3 bases, J shed 4 bases, and the junction held 2 bases outside the gene matches. The CDR3 spans 14 residues. The CDR3 loop reads CASSSGTGADTQYF. The CDR3 DNA reads as TGCGCCAGCAGCTCTGGGACAGGGGCAGATACGCAGTATTTT.

The chain is built from TRBV27 and TRBJ2-1; no reliable D call. This CDR3 is built from 13 residues. Trimming left V 5 bases short and J 5 bases short, with 10 bases between. Germline V gene lookup returns CDR1 MNHEY and CDR2 SMNVEV (reference sequence). The CDR3 DNA sequence: TGTGCCAGCAGTGCCACTCGCCACAATGAGCAGTTCTTC. It translates to CASSATRHNEQFF.

This clonotype was seen a handful of times. The rearrangement uses TRBV15 and TRBJ2-1; maybe TRBD1 (6 bases). The CDR3 loop spans 15 amino acids. Trimming pared 1 base from V and 4 bases from J, leaving 11 bases between. Looked up from germline, CDR1 is LNHNV and CDR2 is YYDKDF (reference sequence). For the CDR3, the DNA is TGTGCCACCAGCAGAGGACAGGCTGTTTACAATGAGCAGTTCTTC. Its protein product is CATSRGQAVYNEQFF.

This clonotype was recorded a few times. The V and J genes are TRBV7-9 and TRBJ2-7; maybe TRBD1 (5 bases). The CDR3 is 13 residues long. The V and J ends lost 5 bases and 3 bases respectively, with 11 bases between them. Looked up from germline, CDR1 is SEHNR and CDR2 is FQNEAQ (reference sequence). The CDR3 reads CASSPTEYYEQYF. In DNA form, the CDR3 reads TGTGCCAGCAGCCCGACAGAGTACTACGAGCAGTACTTC.

This clonotype was counted a few times. The V and J genes are TRBV20-1 and TRBJ2-3, with D unclear. The germline gives CDR1 DFQATT, CDR2 SNEGSKA (reference sequence). The CDR3 is 15 residues long. Trimming removed 5 bases at V and 5 bases at J, with 20 bases between. The CDR3 here is CSASSVTEWIDTQYF. The DNA for the CDR3 is TGCAGTGCTTCCTCGGTAACGGAGTGGATAGATACGCAGTATTTT.

CDR3 DNA: TGCGCCAGCAGCTTGGAGAGGGGTCCCCAAGAGACCCAGTACTTC. This sequence encodes CASSLERGPQETQYF. The chain has TRBV5-1 and TRBJ2-5; D may be TRBD1 or TRBD2 (5 bases each). The V end was cut by 0 bases, the J end by 1 base, with 10 bases between. This CDR3 is built from 15 residues. Per germline, CDR1 SGHRS and CDR2 YFSETQ.

The genes are TRBV20-1 and TRBJ2-7; D may be TRBD1 (5 bases). Between the trimmed V and J ends, which lost 5 bases and 2 bases, there was a span of 7 bases. Looked up from germline, CDR1 is DFQATT and CDR2 is SNEGSKA (reference sequence). CDR3 length: 11 residues. As DNA, the CDR3 is TGCAGTGCTCCGACAGCCTACGAGCAGTACTTC. Its protein is CSAPTAYEQYF.

This chain joins TRBV10-3 and TRBJ2-3, with D maybe TRBD2 (5 bases). Per the germline V gene, CDR1 is ENHRY and CDR2 is SYGVKD. Trimming shortened V by 3 bases and J by 2 bases, and 12 bases separated the two germline ends. CDR3 length equals 15 residues. CDR3 region: CAISDTAENTDTQYF. The CDR3 DNA follows: TGTGCCATCAGTGATACAGCGGAGAACACAGATACGCAGTATTTT.

The chain joins TRBV9 to TRBJ2-3; D ambiguous. This CDR3 comprises 14 residues. The germline CDR1 and CDR2 sequences are SGDLS and YYNGEE. Trimming left V 0 bases short and J 8 bases short, with 13 bases between. In DNA, the CDR3 is TGTGCCAGCAGCGTAGACTCCCGTACGAGTACGCAGTATTTT. This codes for CASSVDSRTSTQYF.

The J gene is TRBJ1-4, the V gene TRBV5-1; perhaps TRBD1 as D (5 bases). The CDR3 runs 16 residues. The germline CDR1 and CDR2 sequences are SGHRS and YFSETQ. V was cut by 5 bases and J by 5 bases, with 19 bases left in between. CDR3 protein: CASRETIQGFNEKLFF. The CDR3 DNA is TGCGCCAGCAGGGAGACTATCCAGGGCTTCAATGAAAAACTGTTTTTT.

CDR3 nucleotide sequence: TGTGCCAGTGCAGGGGACTCTCTTATTAATGAAAAACTGTTTTTT. Protein product: CASAGDSLINEKLFF. This rearrangement joins TRBV2 to TRBJ1-4, with D tentatively TRBD1 (6 bases). Germline CDR1 SNHLY, CDR2 FYNNEI. Trimming removed 9 bases at V and 4 bases at J, with 18 bases between. This CDR3 comprises 15 residues.

The rearrangement uses TRBV6-1 and TRBJ1-2; D is perhaps TRBD1 (6 bases). Germline V gene data show CDR1 as MNHNS and CDR2 as SASEGT. The CDR3 runs 15 residues. V was pared by 2 bases and J by 2 bases, with 12 bases between. CDR3 sequence reads: CASSEIAGTNYGYTF. The CDR3 coding sequence is TGTGCCAGCAGTGAAATAGCCGGGACAAACTATGGCTACACCTTC.

V usage is TRBV18 and J usage is TRBJ2-7; TRBD1 or TRBD2 may be the D gene (5 bases each). V was trimmed by 6 bases and J by 0 bases, leaving 18 bases between them. This CDR3 spans 16 amino acids. From germline, CDR1 is KGHSH and CDR2 LQKENI. In DNA form, the CDR3 reads TGTGCCAGCTCTCCTGAGGAACGGGGCTCCTCCTACGAGCAGTACTTC. It translates to CASSPEERGSSYEQYF.